What follows describes a single T cell receptor (beta chain). The sample is drawn from a study of blood T cell repertoires in COVID-19. Study details: PBMCs, B-cell-depleted T cells, or T cells were the source of the cDNA or gDNA that made up the material.

The germline gives CDR1 DFQATT, CDR2 SNEGSKA (reference sequence). This CDR3 is 11 amino acids long. As processed by the authors: Nucleated cell number was recorded as an estimate derived from reference gene primer amplification. Assay: immunoSEQ multiplex PCR; the TCRdb copy retains only in-frame clones and omits some. D and trimming were read from the DNA, whereas the V and J calls and clone size are those reported in that table. The sample yields 60,000 to 75,000 clones, 79% seen once. The source of this sequence is a man between 60 and 70 years old with active or convalescent COVID-19. The chain employs TRBV20-1 and TRBJ2-1; the match to TRBD1 covers 7 bases. Material: peripheral blood. This chain's CDR3 is CSRDSYNEQFF. The DNA of the CDR3 is TGCAGCCGGGACAGCTACAATGAGCAGTTCTTC.